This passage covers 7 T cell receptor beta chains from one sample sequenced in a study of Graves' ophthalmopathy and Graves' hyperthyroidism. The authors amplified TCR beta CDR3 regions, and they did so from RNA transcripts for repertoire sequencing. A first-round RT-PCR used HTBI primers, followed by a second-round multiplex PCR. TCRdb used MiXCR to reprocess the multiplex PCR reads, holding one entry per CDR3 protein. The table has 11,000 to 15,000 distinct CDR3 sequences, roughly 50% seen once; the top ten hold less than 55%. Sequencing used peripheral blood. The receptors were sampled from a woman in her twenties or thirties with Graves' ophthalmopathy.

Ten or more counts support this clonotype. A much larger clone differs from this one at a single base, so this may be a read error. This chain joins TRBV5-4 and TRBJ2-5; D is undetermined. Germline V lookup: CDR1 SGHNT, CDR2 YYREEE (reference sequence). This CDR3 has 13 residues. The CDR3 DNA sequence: TGTGCCAGCGGCTTGAACTATCAAGAGACCCAGTACTTC. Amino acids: CASGLNYQETQYF.

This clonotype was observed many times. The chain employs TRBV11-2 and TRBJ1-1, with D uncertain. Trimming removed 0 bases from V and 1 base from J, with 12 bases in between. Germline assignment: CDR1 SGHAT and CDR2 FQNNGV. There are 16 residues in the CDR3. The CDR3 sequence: CASSLDFGVKNTEAFF. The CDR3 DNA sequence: TGTGCCAGCAGCTTAGATTTTGGGGTAAAGAACACTGAAGCTTTCTTT.

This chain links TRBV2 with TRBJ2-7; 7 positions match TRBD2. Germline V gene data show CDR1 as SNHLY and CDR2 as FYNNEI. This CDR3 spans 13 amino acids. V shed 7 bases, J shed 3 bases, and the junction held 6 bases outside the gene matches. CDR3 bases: TGTGCCAGCACCCGGGGGGTTGACTACGAGCAGTACTTC. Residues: CASTRGVDYEQYF.

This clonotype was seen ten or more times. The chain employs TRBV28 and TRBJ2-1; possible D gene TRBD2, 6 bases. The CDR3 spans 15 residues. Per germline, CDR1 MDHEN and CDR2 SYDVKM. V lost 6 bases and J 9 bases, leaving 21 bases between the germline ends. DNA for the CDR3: TGTGCCAGCAGCACCCGGGACTCGCCGAACGGTGAGCAGTTCTTC. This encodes CASSTRDSPNGEQFF.

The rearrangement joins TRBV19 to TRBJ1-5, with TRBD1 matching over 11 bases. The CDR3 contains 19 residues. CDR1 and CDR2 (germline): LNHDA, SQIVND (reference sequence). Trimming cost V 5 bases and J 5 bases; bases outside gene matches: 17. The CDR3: CASSVGRTGGRAVDQPQHF. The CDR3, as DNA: TGTGCCAGTAGTGTTGGCCGGACAGGGGGCAGAGCGGTGGATCAGCCCCAGCATTTT.

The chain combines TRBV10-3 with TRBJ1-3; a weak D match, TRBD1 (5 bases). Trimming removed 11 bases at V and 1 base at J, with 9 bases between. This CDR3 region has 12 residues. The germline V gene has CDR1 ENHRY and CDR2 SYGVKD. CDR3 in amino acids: CAAGTSGNTIYF. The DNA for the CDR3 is TGTGCCGCCGGGACTTCTGGAAACACCATATATTTT.

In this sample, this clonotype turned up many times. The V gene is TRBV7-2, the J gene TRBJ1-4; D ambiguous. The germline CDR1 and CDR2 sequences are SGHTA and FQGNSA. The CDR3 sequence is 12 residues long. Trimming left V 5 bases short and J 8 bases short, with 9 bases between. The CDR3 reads CASSTQTEKLFF. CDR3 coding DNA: TGTGCCAGCAGCACCCAGACCGAAAAACTGTTTTTT.